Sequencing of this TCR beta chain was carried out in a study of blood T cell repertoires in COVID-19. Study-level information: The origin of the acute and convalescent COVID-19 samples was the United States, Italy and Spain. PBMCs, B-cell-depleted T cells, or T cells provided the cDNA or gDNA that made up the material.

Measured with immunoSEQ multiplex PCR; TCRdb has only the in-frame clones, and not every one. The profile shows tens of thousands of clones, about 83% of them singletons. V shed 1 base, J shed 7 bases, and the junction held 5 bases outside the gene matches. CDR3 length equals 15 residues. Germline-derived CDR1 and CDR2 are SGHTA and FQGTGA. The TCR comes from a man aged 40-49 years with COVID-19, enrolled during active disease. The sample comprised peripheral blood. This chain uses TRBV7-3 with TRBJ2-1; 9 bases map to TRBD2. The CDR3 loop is CASSLSGGAGNEQFF. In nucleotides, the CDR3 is TGTGCCAGCAGCTTAAGCGGGGGGGCCGGTAATGAGCAGTTCTTC.